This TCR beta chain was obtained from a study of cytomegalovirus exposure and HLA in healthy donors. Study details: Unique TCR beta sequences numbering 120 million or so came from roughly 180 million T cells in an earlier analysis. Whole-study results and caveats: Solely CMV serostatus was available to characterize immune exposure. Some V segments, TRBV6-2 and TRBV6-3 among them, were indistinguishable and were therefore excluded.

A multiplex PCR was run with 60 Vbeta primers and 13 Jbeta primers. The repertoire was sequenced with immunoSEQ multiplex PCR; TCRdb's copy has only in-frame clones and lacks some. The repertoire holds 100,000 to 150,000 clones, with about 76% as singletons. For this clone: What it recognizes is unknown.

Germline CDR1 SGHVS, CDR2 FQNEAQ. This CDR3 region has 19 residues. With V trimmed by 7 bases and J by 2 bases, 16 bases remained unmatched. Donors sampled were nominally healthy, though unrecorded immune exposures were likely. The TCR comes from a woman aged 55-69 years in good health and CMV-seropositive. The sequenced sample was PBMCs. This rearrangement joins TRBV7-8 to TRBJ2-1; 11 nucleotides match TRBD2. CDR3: CASTDDLASGRRAYNEQFF. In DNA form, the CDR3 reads TGTGCCAGCACTGACGATCTGGCTAGCGGGAGGAGGGCCTACAATGAGCAGTTCTTC.